The 26 T cell receptor beta chains in this list originate from one sample, sequenced in a study of liver allograft versus peripheral blood T cells. Study at large: Intrahepatic T cell receptor repertoires from transplanted livers were compared against repertoires in recipients' peripheral blood.

One entry per CDR3 protein results from TCRdb running MiXCR on the reads. This sample yields just over 6,500 distinct CDR3 sequences, of which 17% are seen a single time; about 3% belongs to the top ten. These receptors were obtained from a human patient who had a liver transplant. Some T cells may be graft donor cells.

This chain connects TRBV6-6 to TRBJ2-5; 7 bases align to TRBD1. Germline V CDR1 and CDR2: MNHNY, SVGAGI (reference sequence). V shed 6 bases, J shed 5 bases, and the junction held 9 bases outside the gene matches. CDR3 length equals 14 residues. The CDR3 here is CASRLTGVGETQYF. The CDR3 nucleotides read TGTGCCAGCAGACTCACAGGGGTAGGGGAGACCCAGTACTTC.

Judged by abundance, this clonotype is medium-sized (0.01 to 0.1%). This sequence joins TRBV24-1 and TRBJ2-2; D is ambiguous. This CDR3 has 12 residues. V lost 5 bases to trimming and J lost 4 bases, with 4 bases between them. Germline values: CDR1 KGHDR, CDR2 SFDVKD. The CDR3 DNA reads as TGTGCCACCAGTGCCAGCACCGGGGAGCTGTTTTTT. Encoded protein: CATSASTGELFF.

By sample fraction, this clonotype is medium-sized. The J gene is TRBJ2-2, the V gene TRBV24-1; D is ambiguous. In germline, CDR1 is KGHDR, CDR2 SFDVKD. The V and J ends lost 7 bases and 3 bases respectively, with 8 bases between them. This CDR3 spans 13 amino acids. CDR3 nucleotides: TGTGCCACCAGCCCCGTTGACACCGGGGAGCTGTTTTTT. This codes for CATSPVDTGELFF.

Sample share makes this clonotype medium-sized. This chain links TRBV6-5 with TRBJ2-3, with D uncertain. V was cut by 0 bases and J by 11 bases, with 12 bases left in between. The CDR3 spans 13 residues. The germline CDR1 and CDR2 sequences are MNHEY and SVGAGI. CDR3 DNA sequence: TGTGCCAGCAGTTACTCGATTTACAGTGGGCAGTATTTT. The encoded protein is CASSYSIYSGQYF.

This clonotype has only a few counts. The chain carries TRBV7-9 and TRBJ1-1; D possibly corresponds to TRBD1 (5 bases). Germline values: CDR1 SEHNR, CDR2 FQNEAQ (reference sequence). The germline V and J ends were trimmed by 7 bases and 3 bases, with 15 bases remaining between them. The CDR3 extends over 14 amino acids. This chain's CDR3 is CASTETAGDTEAFF. The CDR3 DNA is TGTGCCAGCACCGAGACAGCGGGTGACACTGAAGCTTTCTTT.

This clonotype is termed medium-sized (0.01 to 0.1%). The chain recombines TRBV6-2 or TRBV6-3 with TRBJ1-1; D is ambiguous. Trimming left V 7 bases short and J 7 bases short, with 10 bases between. Germline loops: CDR1 MNHEY, CDR2 SVGEGT. The CDR3 length is 11 residues. The CDR3 DNA sequence: TGTGCCAGCACCGACCTGGATGAAGCTTTCTTT. This gives the protein CASTDLDEAFF.

This clonotype is labeled as medium-sized (0.01 to 0.1%). V is TRBV30 and J is TRBJ1-3, with D possibly matching TRBD1 (5 bases). The V and J ends lost 4 bases and 0 bases respectively, with 16 bases between them. In germline, CDR1 is GTSNPN, CDR2 SVGIG (reference sequence). The CDR3 contains 16 residues. CDR3 residues: CAWNRKGSVSGNTIYF. The DNA for the CDR3 is TGTGCCTGGAATAGGAAGGGGTCGGTCTCTGGAAACACCATATATTTT.

On this clonotype: This sequence may be a read error, since a much larger clone differs from it by one base. This chain links TRBV7-9 with TRBJ1-1, with D uncertain. CDR3 length: 14 residues. The germline CDR1 and CDR2 sequences are SEHNR and FQNEAQ (reference sequence). The V and J ends lost 7 bases and 1 base respectively, with 13 bases between them. The CDR3 DNA reads as TGTGCCAGCACCATCAATGGAGGGAACACTGAAGCTTTCTTT. Its protein is CASTINGGNTEAFF. Together with reference TRBV7-9 and TRBJ1-1, the CDR3 gives the full variable domain: DTGVSQNPRHKITKRGQNVTFRCDPISEHNRLYWYRQTLGQGPEFLTYFQNEAQLEKSRLLSDRFSAERPKGSFSTLEIQRTEQGDSAMYLCASTINGGNTEAFFGQGTRLTVV.

A few counts support this clonotype. The chain joins TRBV30 to TRBJ2-1; TRBD2 matches at 11 bases. Germline-derived CDR1 and CDR2 are GTSNPN and SVGIG (reference sequence). The CDR3 loop spans 14 amino acids. V dropped 5 bases and J dropped 3; count of bases not matched to a gene: 3. In DNA, the CDR3 is TGTGCCTGGGGGGGGACTAGCGGCTACAATGAGCAGTTCTTC. This encodes CAWGGTSGYNEQFF.

This clonotype has at least ten counts. The V call is TRBV6-5, the J call TRBJ2-3, with TRBD2 matching over 7 bases. The germline gives CDR1 MNHEY, CDR2 SVGAGI. V was clipped by 5 bases and J by 0 bases; unmatched bases: 5. The length of the CDR3 is 15 residues. The CDR3 reads CASSTGLPSTDTQYF. In DNA, the CDR3 is TGTGCCAGCAGTACGGGACTACCCAGCACAGATACGCAGTATTTT.

The rearrangement joins TRBV20-1 to TRBJ2-7, with TRBD1 matching over 10 bases. The CDR3 is made up of 14 amino acids. Trimming removed 2 bases from V and 6 bases from J; junction bases left unmatched: 7. Germline assignment: CDR1 DFQATT and CDR2 SNEGSKA (reference sequence). CDR3 DNA sequence: TGCAGTGCTAGATTACCGGGACAGGGGTTCGAGCAGTACTTC. Amino acid sequence: CSARLPGQGFEQYF.

This chain connects TRBV6-6 to TRBJ2-1, with 8 bases that match TRBD2. Germline CDR1 is MNHNY and CDR2 is SVGAGI (reference sequence). V lost 7 bases and J lost 5; bases outside the gene matches: 10. The CDR3 totals 15 residues. CDR3 DNA: TGTGCCAGCACCCGGGCGAGCGGGGGCAACAATGAGCAGTTCTTC. Protein sequence: CASTRASGGNNEQFF.

The chain has TRBV20-1 and TRBJ2-1; 9 positions agree with TRBD1. Germline-derived CDR1 and CDR2 are DFQATT and SNEGSKA (reference sequence). The CDR3 length is 15 residues. The V and J ends lost 5 bases and 5 bases, in that order; junction bases with no gene match: 10. CDR3 residues: CSAGYRGLGNNEQFF. CDR3 coding DNA: TGCAGTGCTGGATACAGGGGGCTAGGGAACAATGAGCAGTTCTTC.

This clonotype ranks as medium-sized. This chain links TRBV19 with TRBJ2-7, with TRBD2 matching 10 bases. The germline V gene encodes CDR1 LNHDA and CDR2 SQIVND (reference sequence). This CDR3 is 17 amino acids long. With V trimmed by 1 base and J by 2 bases, 8 bases remained unmatched. The CDR3, as DNA: TGTGCCAGTAGTATAGGGACTAGCGGCCTGGGAACCTACGAGCAGTACTTC. Its protein is CASSIGTSGLGTYEQYF.

This clonotype is medium-sized (0.01 to 0.1%). This chain uses TRBV14 with TRBJ1-6; no firm D call. V was shortened by 4 bases and J by 5 bases, with 12 bases between the two germline ends. The CDR3 has 15 residues. Germline assignment: CDR1 SGHDN and CDR2 FVKESK. The CDR3 here is CASSLRAGNNSPLHF. The CDR3 bases are TGTGCCAGCAGCCTAAGGGCGGGAAATAATTCACCCCTCCACTTT.

This clonotype is labeled medium-sized (0.01 to 0.1%). The gene calls are TRBV6-6 and TRBJ1-1; D gene ambiguous. Germline V gene lookup returns CDR1 MNHNY and CDR2 SVGAGI (reference sequence). Trimming removed 4 bases from V and 0 bases from J, with 15 bases in between. The CDR3 totals 16 residues. Here the CDR3 reads CASSLPSDGLNTEAFF. Here the CDR3 DNA reads TGTGCCAGCAGTTTACCTAGCGACGGACTGAACACTGAAGCTTTCTTT.

This clonotype is termed medium-sized. The chain is built from TRBV29-1 and TRBJ2-1; the match to TRBD2 covers 11 bases. The CDR3 is made up of 14 amino acids. Per the germline V gene, CDR1 is SQVTM and CDR2 is ANQGSEA. Trimming took 6 bases from V and 1 from J; bases not matched to a gene: 2. CDR3 sequence (DNA): TGCAGCGTCTGGACTAGCGGGTCCTACAATGAGCAGTTCTTC. Its protein is CSVWTSGSYNEQFF.

This clonotype qualifies as medium-sized (0.01 to 0.1%). The rearrangement links TRBV6-2 or TRBV6-3 to TRBJ2-3; 15 bases map to TRBD2. This CDR3 spans 16 amino acids. V lost 6 bases to trimming and J lost 6 bases; unmatched junction nucleotides: 7. CDR1 is MNHEY, CDR2 SVGEGT, per germline. DNA of the CDR3: TGTGCCAGCAGCTTCGGACTAGCGGGAGGGCCGGATACGCAGTATTTT. This encodes CASSFGLAGGPDTQYF.

This chain uses TRBV3-1 with TRBJ2-1; TRBD2 matches 9 bases. The junction had 13 bases not matched to a gene; V was cut back by 6 bases and J by 10 bases. Germline V CDR1 and CDR2: LGHDT, YNNKEL (reference sequence). This CDR3 spans 15 amino acids. CDR3 sequence reads: CASSLESGGPGEQFF. In DNA, the CDR3 is TGTGCCAGCAGTCTCGAGAGCGGGGGGCCGGGGGAGCAGTTCTTC.

The chain has TRBV20-1 and TRBJ2-7; TRBD2 matches 10 bases. After removal of 5 bases from V and 3 bases from J, the junction contained 7 bases not matched to a gene. Germline V CDR1 and CDR2: DFQATT, SNEGSKA (reference sequence). This CDR3 has 14 residues. CDR3 residues: CSAHRASGGYEQYF. For the CDR3, the DNA is TGCAGTGCTCATCGCGCTAGCGGGGGCTACGAGCAGTACTTC.

The genes are TRBV5-1 and TRBJ1-1, with 8 bases identical to TRBD1. The CDR3 totals 13 residues. V lost 3 bases to trimming and J lost 5 bases; unmatched junction nucleotides: 3. Per the germline V gene, CDR1 is SGHRS and CDR2 is YFSETQ. In DNA form, the CDR3 reads TGCGCCAGCAGCTCCCAGGGGGCGACTGAAGCTTTCTTT. Amino acid sequence: CASSSQGATEAFF.

By sample share, this clonotype is large. The chain employs TRBV29-1 and TRBJ1-2; D remains ambiguous. Germline V gives CDR1 SQVTM, CDR2 ANQGSEA. The V end was cut by 2 bases, the J end by 0 bases, with 13 bases between. CDR3 length: 15 residues. CDR3 loop: CSVERPGSPNYGYTF. CDR3 DNA sequence: TGCAGCGTTGAAAGGCCAGGTAGTCCTAACTATGGCTACACCTTC.

Concerning this clonotype itself: This could be a read error, since a much larger clone is one nucleotide away. The chain combines TRBV28 with TRBJ2-1; maybe TRBD1 (5 bases). Germline CDR1 is MDHEN and CDR2 is SYDVKM. This CDR3 comprises 14 residues. V was clipped by 3 bases and J by 9 bases, with 15 bases between them. CDR3 sequence reads: CASSLQGSWSEQFF. The CDR3 DNA is TGTGCCAGCAGTTTGCAGGGATCATGGAGTGAGCAGTTCTTC.

The chain couples TRBV5-6 to TRBJ1-6, with a possible D match to TRBD1 (5 bases). Trimming shortened V by 4 bases and J by 0 bases, and 14 bases separated the two germline ends. The CDR3 covers 17 residues. CDR1 SGHDT and CDR2 YYEEEE come from the germline V gene. The CDR3 protein is CASSPGTSGSYNSPLHF. In DNA form, the CDR3 reads TGTGCCAGCAGCCCGGGGACGTCGGGCTCCTATAATTCACCCCTCCACTTT.

J is TRBJ2-5 and V is TRBV6-6; D not certain. The CDR3 sequence is 11 residues long. Germline CDR1 MNHNY, CDR2 SVGAGI (reference sequence). V was trimmed by 7 bases and J by 6 bases, leaving 9 bases between them. CDR3 DNA sequence: TGTGCCAGCACAGGACCTAAGACCCAGTACTTC. Translated: CASTGPKTQYF.

This clonotype was seen a handful of times. The chain recombines TRBV20-1 with TRBJ2-3; D is ambiguous. V was pared by 6 bases and J by 0 bases, with 10 bases between. In germline, CDR1 is DFQATT, CDR2 SNEGSKA (reference sequence). This CDR3 is built from 13 residues. The CDR3 protein is CSAPAVSTDTQYF. In DNA, the CDR3 is TGCAGTGCCCCCGCGGTGAGCACAGATACGCAGTATTTT.